A selection of T cell receptor beta chains follows, all from one sample in a study of long-term antiretroviral therapy in people with HIV. Here immunoSEQ multiplex PCR was the method, and the copy in TCRdb shows in-frame clones only, minus some. The data show fewer than 40,000 clones, with around 85% seen just once and approximately 6% held by the top ten. The input for sequencing was unsorted PBMCs, taken 3.1 years after starting antiretroviral therapy. These receptors were taken from a woman in her fifties or sixties with HIV. Both conserved end residues are part of each CDR3. A D gene is named only where the DNA matches it firmly. Clone size is shown for a subset of rows, as once, few, many or a class of expanded clone.

CDR3nt: TGTGCCAGCAGCGCGGACGGACAGACCGTTGGGGTGGAAGCTTTCTTT
CDR3aa: CASSADGQTVGVEAFF
len: 16
j_gene: TRBJ1-1
abundance: -
v_gene: TRBV9
d_gene: -

CDR3nt: TGCGCCAGCAGCCAAGAGGGAGGGGACAACTACGAGCAGTACTTC
CDR3aa: CASSQEGGDNYEQYF
len: 15
j_gene: TRBJ2-7
abundance: -
v_gene: TRBV4-3
d_gene: -

CDR3nt: TGCGCCAGCAGCTTGGCTTCCGGGACCCCCTACGAGCAGTACTTC
CDR3aa: CASSLASGTPYEQYF
len: 15
j_gene: TRBJ2-7
abundance: -
v_gene: TRBV5-1
d_gene: -

CDR3nt: TGTGCCATCGCGGGGACGGCCTACGAGCAGTACTTC
CDR3aa: CAIAGTAYEQYF
len: 12
j_gene: TRBJ2-7
abundance: -
v_gene: TRBV10-3
d_gene: -

CDR3nt: TGTGCCAGTAGCCCACAGGGCCAGCCCCAGCATTTT
CDR3aa: CASSPQGQPQHF
len: 12
j_gene: TRBJ1-5
abundance: -
v_gene: TRBV19
d_gene: -

CDR3nt: TGTGCCAGCGACCCAGGTGCGAGAACTAATGAAAAACTGTTTTTT
CDR3aa: CASDPGARTNEKLFF
len: 15
j_gene: TRBJ1-4
abundance: -
v_gene: TRBV25-1
d_gene: -

CDR3nt: TGTGCCAGCAGCAAATATGTGAGGGGAGGCGTGACCTCCTACGAGCAGTACTTC
CDR3aa: CASSKYVRGGVTSYEQYF
len: 18
j_gene: TRBJ2-7
abundance: -
v_gene: TRBV21-1
d_gene: -

CDR3nt: TGTGCCAGTAGTATAGAACAGGGGGCGTATGGCTACACCTTC
CDR3aa: CASSIEQGAYGYTF
len: 14
j_gene: TRBJ1-2
abundance: -
v_gene: TRBV19
d_gene: TRBD1

CDR3nt: TGTGCCACCGGCAAGGAGGGGAATTCACCCCTCCACTTT
CDR3aa: CATGKEGNSPLHF
len: 13
j_gene: TRBJ1-6
abundance: few
v_gene: TRBV10-3
d_gene: -

CDR3nt: TGTGCCAGCAGCCCCCGGGTGGGCGACGAAGGCACTGAAGCTTTCTTT
CDR3aa: CASSPRVGDEGTEAFF
len: 16
j_gene: TRBJ1-1
abundance: -
v_gene: TRBV7-9
d_gene: -

CDR3nt: TGTGCCAGCAGTCCCCGGGACAGGAGGAGAGAGACCCAGTACTTC
CDR3aa: CASSPRDRRRETQYF
len: 15
j_gene: TRBJ2-5
abundance: -
v_gene: TRBV27
d_gene: TRBD1

CDR3nt: TGTGCCAGCAGTTCTGGGAGCGGCGGGGCCAACGTCCTGACTTTC
CDR3aa: CASSSGSGGANVLTF
len: 15
j_gene: TRBJ2-6
abundance: -
v_gene: TRBV7-9
d_gene: -

CDR3nt: TGTGCCAGCACTCCCGCTGGGGCCAACACCGGGGAGCTGTTTTTT
CDR3aa: CASTPAGANTGELFF
len: 15
j_gene: TRBJ2-2
abundance: -
v_gene: TRBV7-8
d_gene: -

CDR3nt: TGTGCCAGCAGCGGAAAAGGGGCTAACAGGACCACCTACGAGCAGTACTTC
CDR3aa: CASSGKGANRTTYEQYF
len: 17
j_gene: TRBJ2-7
abundance: -
v_gene: TRBV7-6
d_gene: -

CDR3nt: TGTGCCTGGAGTGCACGCGCCTCGGGACAGGGATCCGAGCAGTACTTC
CDR3aa: CAWSARASGQGSEQYF
len: 16
j_gene: TRBJ2-7
abundance: -
v_gene: TRBV30
d_gene: TRBD1

CDR3nt: TGTGCCAGCTCACCGCAGGCATGGGAGGGCCATGGCTACACCTTC
CDR3aa: CASSPQAWEGHGYTF
len: 15
j_gene: TRBJ1-2
abundance: -
v_gene: TRBV18
d_gene: -

CDR3nt: TGTGCCAGCAGCCGGTATGGGCGCGAGACCCAGTACTTC
CDR3aa: CASSRYGRETQYF
len: 13
j_gene: TRBJ2-5
abundance: -
v_gene: TRBV13
d_gene: -

CDR3nt: TGTGCCAGCAGCTTTGAGGGAGGAGGCAATCAGCCCCAGCATTTT
CDR3aa: CASSFEGGGNQPQHF
len: 15
j_gene: TRBJ1-5
abundance: -
v_gene: TRBV5-4
d_gene: -

CDR3nt: TGTGCTAGTGGTTTGCGTCAGGGGATACACGAGCAGTACTTC
CDR3aa: CASGLRQGIHEQYF
len: 14
j_gene: TRBJ2-7
abundance: once
v_gene: TRBV12-5
d_gene: -

CDR3nt: TGTGCCAGCAGTGATGGTGGGAAGGGGGACGGAGAGACCCAGTACTTC
CDR3aa: CASSDGGKGDGETQYF
len: 16
j_gene: TRBJ2-5
abundance: once
v_gene: TRBV2
d_gene: -

CDR3nt: TGCGCCAGCAGCTTGGACCCCACTTGGGGGACAGGGGCGTACACCGGGGAGCTGTTTTTT
CDR3aa: CASSLDPTWGTGAYTGELFF
len: 20
j_gene: TRBJ2-2
abundance: -
v_gene: TRBV5-1
d_gene: TRBD1

CDR3nt: TGTGCCAGCAGCCTCTCGAACACTGAAGCTTTCTTT
CDR3aa: CASSLSNTEAFF
len: 12
j_gene: TRBJ1-1
abundance: -
v_gene: TRBV6-6
d_gene: -

CDR3nt: TGTGCCAGCAGAAGGACTAGCGAATACTCCTACAATGAGCAGTTCTTC
CDR3aa: CASRRTSEYSYNEQFF
len: 16
j_gene: TRBJ2-1
abundance: few
v_gene: TRBV6-6
d_gene: TRBD2

CDR3nt: TGTGCCAGCAGCCCTACAGGGCTGTGGGTGAGCTCCTATAATTCACCCCTCCACTTT
CDR3aa: CASSPTGLWVSSYNSPLHF
len: 19
j_gene: TRBJ1-6
abundance: -
v_gene: TRBV7-8
d_gene: -

CDR3nt: TGCAGCGGTAAAGCGGGGAACACTGAAGCTTTCTTT
CDR3aa: CSGKAGNTEAFF
len: 12
j_gene: TRBJ1-1
abundance: -
v_gene: TRBV29-1
d_gene: -

CDR3nt: TGTGCCAGCAGCTTTCTTGCAACTAATGAAAAACTGTTTTTT
CDR3aa: CASSFLATNEKLFF
len: 14
j_gene: TRBJ1-4
abundance: once
v_gene: TRBV5-8
d_gene: -

CDR3nt: TGTGCCAGCAGCAGGGACAGGGCTGAGACCCAGTACTTC
CDR3aa: CASSRDRAETQYF
len: 13
j_gene: TRBJ2-5
abundance: -
v_gene: TRBV7-9
d_gene: TRBD1

CDR3nt: TGTGCCAGCAAGGGCCGAAGCCCCTACAATGAGCAGTTCTTC
CDR3aa: CASKGRSPYNEQFF
len: 14
j_gene: TRBJ2-1
abundance: -
v_gene: TRBV6-1
d_gene: -

CDR3nt: TGTGCCAGCAGCTTGGCCGAAGAGACCCAGTACTTC
CDR3aa: CASSLAEETQYF
len: 12
j_gene: TRBJ2-5
abundance: -
v_gene: TRBV5-4
d_gene: -

CDR3nt: TGTGCCAGCTCACCATCGGGACGGAACACTGAAGCTTTCTTT
CDR3aa: CASSPSGRNTEAFF
len: 14
j_gene: TRBJ1-1
abundance: -
v_gene: TRBV18
d_gene: -

CDR3nt: TGTGCCAGCAGCCCCCGCGGAGCCTCTCTCTACAATGAGCAGTTCTTC
CDR3aa: CASSPRGASLYNEQFF
len: 16
j_gene: TRBJ2-1
abundance: -
v_gene: TRBV7-2
d_gene: -

CDR3nt: TGTGCCACCAGCAGAAACAGGGATTACAATGAGCAGTTCTTC
CDR3aa: CATSRNRDYNEQFF
len: 14
j_gene: TRBJ2-1
abundance: -
v_gene: TRBV15
d_gene: -

CDR3nt: TGTGCCTGGAGATTAAGGACAGGAAAATATGGCTACACCTTC
CDR3aa: CAWRLRTGKYGYTF
len: 14
j_gene: TRBJ1-2
abundance: -
v_gene: TRBV30
d_gene: TRBD1

CDR3nt: TGTGCCAGCAGCCGGTCGGGGCTAGCGGGGAGGTACACAGATACGCAGTATTTT
CDR3aa: CASSRSGLAGRYTDTQYF
len: 18
j_gene: TRBJ2-3
abundance: -
v_gene: TRBV5-4
d_gene: TRBD2

CDR3nt: TGTGCCAGCTCGGAGGACCCCAGGGGCTATGGCTACACCTTC
CDR3aa: CASSEDPRGYGYTF
len: 14
j_gene: TRBJ1-2
abundance: -
v_gene: TRBV7-3
d_gene: -

CDR3nt: TGTGCCATCAGCGGGGGCGGGTTTGGCGAGCAGTACTTC
CDR3aa: CAISGGGFGEQYF
len: 13
j_gene: TRBJ2-7
abundance: -
v_gene: TRBV10-3
d_gene: -

CDR3nt: TGCGCCAGCAGTGAGGCCAGGAGGGGTCACGAGCAGTACTTC
CDR3aa: CASSEARRGHEQYF
len: 14
j_gene: TRBJ2-7
abundance: -
v_gene: TRBV10-1
d_gene: -

CDR3nt: TGCGCCAGCAGCCAAGAAGGAAGGGGGAACTACGAGCAGTACTTC
CDR3aa: CASSQEGRGNYEQYF
len: 15
j_gene: TRBJ2-7
abundance: -
v_gene: TRBV4-1
d_gene: -

CDR3nt: TGTGCCAGCTCACCTCTACTAGCGGGGGGCACAGATACGCAGTATTTT
CDR3aa: CASSPLLAGGTDTQYF
len: 16
j_gene: TRBJ2-3
abundance: -
v_gene: TRBV18
d_gene: TRBD2

CDR3nt: TGTGCCAGCAGCCCAGGGGGCTCGGGATCCGGGGAGCTGTTTTTT
CDR3aa: CASSPGGSGSGELFF
len: 15
j_gene: TRBJ2-2
abundance: -
v_gene: TRBV27
d_gene: TRBD1

CDR3nt: TGCGCCAGCAGCTTCCAACAAACGGGGGAGACCCAGTACTTC
CDR3aa: CASSFQQTGETQYF
len: 14
j_gene: TRBJ2-5
abundance: -
v_gene: TRBV5-1
d_gene: -

CDR3nt: TGTGCCAGCAGTACGGGACAGTCCTACAATGAGCAGTTCTTC
CDR3aa: CASSTGQSYNEQFF
len: 14
j_gene: TRBJ2-1
abundance: -
v_gene: TRBV6-5
d_gene: TRBD1

CDR3nt: TGTGCCAGCAGCCCCCGGTCCGTAGCTAACTATGGCTACACCTTC
CDR3aa: CASSPRSVANYGYTF
len: 15
j_gene: TRBJ1-2
abundance: -
v_gene: TRBV9
d_gene: -

CDR3nt: TGTGCCAGCAGCTTGGGGCCTACAGGGGGCAATCAGCCCCAGCATTTT
CDR3aa: CASSLGPTGGNQPQHF
len: 16
j_gene: TRBJ1-5
abundance: once
v_gene: TRBV5-5
d_gene: TRBD1

CDR3nt: TGTGCCAGTAGTCGGTTGGGTGGCTACACCTTC
CDR3aa: CASSRLGGYTF
len: 11
j_gene: TRBJ1-2
abundance: -
v_gene: TRBV19
d_gene: -

CDR3nt: TGTGCCAGCTCATCAACGGGAACAGGGAGTTCGTACGAGCAGTACTTC
CDR3aa: CASSSTGTGSSYEQYF
len: 16
j_gene: TRBJ2-7
abundance: -
v_gene: TRBV18
d_gene: -

CDR3nt: TGTGCCAGCACCCCGCCTGGTAAGGGTACCACTGAAGCTTTCTTT
CDR3aa: CASTPPGKGTTEAFF
len: 15
j_gene: TRBJ1-1
abundance: -
v_gene: TRBV6-5
d_gene: -

CDR3nt: TGCGCCAGCAGCCGCAAGGACAGCGGGGCCCGCTACGAGCAGTACTTC
CDR3aa: CASSRKDSGARYEQYF
len: 16
j_gene: TRBJ2-7
abundance: -
v_gene: TRBV4-1
d_gene: -

CDR3nt: TGTGCCAGCATCTTCTCAGGGGGTAATGAAAAACTGTTTTTT
CDR3aa: CASIFSGGNEKLFF
len: 14
j_gene: TRBJ1-4
abundance: -
v_gene: TRBV2
d_gene: TRBD1

CDR3nt: TGTGCCAGCAGCCTCAGCGGGGGGGCCACAGATACGCAGTATTTT
CDR3aa: CASSLSGGATDTQYF
len: 15
j_gene: TRBJ2-3
abundance: -
v_gene: TRBV9
d_gene: TRBD2

CDR3nt: TGCGCCAGCAGATGGGACAGATCCTACGAGCAGTACTTC
CDR3aa: CASRWDRSYEQYF
len: 13
j_gene: TRBJ2-7
abundance: -
v_gene: TRBV10-2
d_gene: TRBD1

CDR3nt: TGTGCCAGCAGTTACAGGGGGCTCGGATACGAGCAGTACTTC
CDR3aa: CASSYRGLGYEQYF
len: 14
j_gene: TRBJ2-7
abundance: -
v_gene: TRBV6-5
d_gene: TRBD1

CDR3nt: TGTGCCAGCAGCCTCGTGACAGGGTTCGGAAACACCATATATTTT
CDR3aa: CASSLVTGFGNTIYF
len: 15
j_gene: TRBJ1-3
abundance: once
v_gene: TRBV7-2
d_gene: TRBD1

CDR3nt: TGTGCCTGGAAGAACAGGGGGAACACTGAAGCTTTCTTT
CDR3aa: CAWKNRGNTEAFF
len: 13
j_gene: TRBJ1-1
abundance: -
v_gene: TRBV30
d_gene: TRBD1